This entry lists 25 T cell receptor beta chains sequenced from one sample in a study of regulatory T cells in long-lasting Graves disease. HTBI primers from iRepertoire and Arm-PCR of CDR3 regions yielded the TCR beta libraries. TCRdb processed the multiplex PCR reads anew with MiXCR; each CDR3 protein has one entry. The profile covers roughly 220,000 distinct CDR3 sequences, with approximately 16% appearing a single time and about 20% taken by the ten largest. The time point here: newly diagnosed GD, antithyroid drugs for less than 3 months. From RNA extracted from PBMCs, the TCR library was made. The material sequenced was peripheral blood mononuclear cells (PBMCs), taken at new diagnosis, from a patient treated with antithyroid drugs. The receptors come from a female donor with Graves disease.

In its sample, this clonotype was seen many times. The chain combines TRBV11-2 with TRBJ1-2, with D possibly TRBD1 on 5 matching bases. V was pared by 1 base and J by 7 bases, with 13 bases between. The CDR3 is 14 amino acids. The germline CDR1 and CDR2 sequences are SGHAT and FQNNGV. CDR3 in DNA: TGTGCCAGCAGCTTAGCCTGGGGGGGACGTGGCTACACCTTC. Its protein product is CASSLAWGGRGYTF.

Of note for this clonotype: Given a far larger clone just one base away, this is likely a sequencing read error. The J gene is TRBJ2-1, the V gene TRBV11-3; 7 bases map to TRBD2. The CDR3 is made up of 17 amino acids. Germline V gene sequence: CDR1 SGHNT, CDR2 YENEEA. CDR3 sequence reads: CAGSLDFGGRSYNEQFF. As DNA, the CDR3 is TGTGCCGGCAGCTTAGATTTCGGCGGGAGATCCTACAATGAGCAGTTCTTC.

V usage is TRBV6-1 and J usage is TRBJ2-1, with 9 bases matching TRBD1. The CDR3 has 13 amino acids. Germline lookup yields CDR1 MNHNS and CDR2 SASEGT. V shed 6 bases and J 7 bases; nucleotides not matched to a gene: 4. DNA of the CDR3: TGTGCCAGCAGCCGGGACAGGGTAAATGAGCAGTTCTTC. Translated, it gives CASSRDRVNEQFF.

The sample holds one count of this clonotype. The chain couples TRBV29-1 to TRBJ2-3; TRBD2 matches at 13 bases. In germline, CDR1 is SQVTM, CDR2 ANQGSEA. The CDR3 is 15 amino acids. Losses at the gene ends were 6 bases for V and 6 bases for J; bases not matched to a gene: 9. CDR3 protein: CSVAPGLAGLDTQYF. In nucleotides, the CDR3 is TGCAGCGTCGCCCCGGGACTAGCGGGACTTGATACGCAGTATTTT.

This clonotype appeared many times. This chain joins TRBV10-2 and TRBJ2-7; 10 nucleotides match TRBD1. The CDR3 contains 14 residues. With 2 bases clipped from V and 3 bases from J, the junction kept 1 base outside the gene matches. From germline, CDR1 is WSHSY and CDR2 SAAADI. Written as DNA, the CDR3 is TGCGCCAGCAGTGAGGGGACAGGGGTCTACGAGCAGTACTTC. Translating gives CASSEGTGVYEQYF.

A single count supports this clonotype. A far bigger clonotype differs at one base, so this is likely a read error. CDR3 sequence (DNA): TGTGCCATCAGTGAGTCGAATAGCGGGGGGTCCCTAGGAAATGAGCAGTCCTTC. It encodes CAISESNSGGSLGNEQSF. This chain connects TRBV10-3 to TRBJ2-4; 10 positions agree with TRBD2. There are 18 residues in the CDR3. The V gene's germline CDR1 is ENHRY and CDR2 SYGVKD.

This clonotype was seen at least ten times. The gene calls are TRBV12-3 or TRBV12-4 and TRBJ1-1; D might be TRBD1 (5 bases). This CDR3 spans 13 amino acids. Trimming pared 6 bases from V and 6 bases from J, leaving 14 bases between. In DNA form, the CDR3 reads TGTGCCAGCAGCCCAGGGATAGGCGCTGAAGCTTTCTTT. It codes for CASSPGIGAEAFF.

The V call is TRBV12-3 or TRBV12-4, the J call TRBJ2-7, with D possibly being TRBD1 (6 bases). The CDR3 extends over 15 amino acids. With 5 bases removed from V and 2 bases from J, the gap between germline ends came to 16 bases. The CDR3 region has the DNA TGTGCCAGCAGTCCCCGGGGCAGGGGCCCCTACGAGCAGTACTTC. It translates to CASSPRGRGPYEQYF.

This clonotype was detected many times. The genes are TRBV12-3 or TRBV12-4 and TRBJ2-3, with D tentatively TRBD2 (5 bases). The CDR3 is 16 amino acids. Trimming removed 0 bases from V and 2 bases from J, with 12 bases in between. The CDR3: CASSLAGILLTDTQYF. DNA of the CDR3: TGTGCCAGCAGTTTAGCCGGGATCCTCCTCACAGATACGCAGTATTTT.

Comment on this clonotype: Given a much more abundant clone one base away, this may be a read error. This chain connects TRBV11-2 to TRBJ2-1; tentative D call: TRBD2 (5 bases). Germline CDR1 reads SGHAT; CDR2 reads FQNNGV. The length of the CDR3 is 12 residues. V lost 1 base and J 10 bases, leaving 8 bases between the germline ends. This chain's CDR3 is CASSLGGWEQFF. Written as DNA, the CDR3 is TGTGCCAGCAGCTTAGGAGGGTGGGAGCAGTTCTTC.

There are many counts of this clonotype. CDR3 DNA: TGCGCCAGCAGCGAGCAGACAAATGAAAAACTGTTTTTT. Its protein product is CASSEQTNEKLFF. The chain joins TRBV5-1 to TRBJ1-4; D is unclear. V gave up 4 bases and J gave up 5 bases, with 9 bases separating them. Per the germline V gene, CDR1 is SGHRS and CDR2 is YFSETQ. CDR3 length: 13 residues. Full variable domain (outside the CDR3, taken from reference TRBV5-1 and TRBJ1-4): KAGVTQTPRYLIKTRGQQVTLSCSPISGHRSVSWYQQTPGQGLQFLFEYFSETQRNKGNFPGRFSGRQFSNSRSEMNVSTLELGDSALYLCASSEQTNEKLFFGSGTQLSVL.

This clonotype appeared many times. V is TRBV12-3 or TRBV12-4 and J is TRBJ2-5; a possible D gene is TRBD2 (6 bases). The CDR3 has 15 residues. V was trimmed by 3 bases and J by 0 bases, leaving 11 bases between them. The CDR3 is CASSLSAGYQETQYF. The CDR3, as DNA: TGTGCCAGCAGTTTGTCGGCGGGGTACCAAGAGACCCAGTACTTC.

A word on this clonotype: Mismatch with germline at one junction end may stem from a read error. The chain couples TRBV9 to TRBJ1-3; D is uncertain. Germline CDR1 SGDLS, CDR2 YYNGEE. The CDR3 runs to 14 residues. The chain's CDR3 is CASSSVLSGNTTYF. The CDR3, as DNA: TGTGCCAGCTCGAGCGTACTGTCAGGAAACACCACATATTTT.

This clonotype was counted ten times or more. The chain uses TRBV3-1 and TRBJ2-1; D not resolved. This CDR3 is 13 amino acids long. Germline V gene sequence: CDR1 LGHDT, CDR2 YNNKEL (reference sequence). The V end lost 4 bases, the J end lost 5 bases, and 9 bases lay between the germline ends. This chain's CDR3 is CASSPISNNEQFF. Written as DNA, the CDR3 is TGTGCCAGCAGCCCGATTTCTAACAATGAGCAGTTCTTC.

The chain joins TRBV24-1 to TRBJ1-5; the D is unclear. Germline V gives CDR1 KGHDR, CDR2 SFDVKD. V was clipped by 0 bases and J by 11 bases, with 10 bases between them. The CDR3 loop spans 13 amino acids. As DNA, the CDR3 is TGTGCCACCAGTGATTTGGATGGGCAGTCCCAGCATTTT. Translation gives CATSDLDGQSQHF.

This clonotype has ten or more counts. The CDR3, as DNA: TGTGCCAGCAGTTACGGACAAGCGCTGTACTTC. As protein: CASSYGQALYF. The chain employs TRBV6-5 and TRBJ2-7; D might be TRBD1 (5 bases). The CDR3 runs to 11 residues. V lost 2 bases to trimming and J lost 12 bases, with 11 bases between them. The germline CDR1 and CDR2 sequences are MNHEY and SVGAGI.

This clonotype has at least ten counts. The chain employs TRBV11-2 and TRBJ2-1; D gene unclear. The V and J ends lost 1 base and 0 bases respectively, with 4 bases between them. The CDR3 extends over 14 amino acids. The germline CDR1 and CDR2 sequences are SGHAT and FQNNGV. CDR3 sequence reads: CASSLASSYNEQFF. As DNA, the CDR3 is TGTGCCAGCAGCTTAGCCAGCTCCTACAATGAGCAGTTCTTC.

This clonotype has ten or more counts. This sequence joins TRBV30 and TRBJ2-1; D is uncertain. The V gene's germline CDR1 is GTSNPN and CDR2 SVGIG (reference sequence). The CDR3 has 11 residues. V shed 0 bases and J shed 15 bases, with 12 bases lying between them. The DNA of the CDR3 is TGTGCCTGGAGTGTAAACCAGTCACCGTTCTTC. Translation gives CAWSVNQSPFF.

Ten or more counts support this clonotype. The rearrangement joins TRBV12-3 or TRBV12-4 to TRBJ1-5, with unresolved D. The CDR3 consists of 15 residues. Trimming stripped 4 bases from V and 4 bases from J, with 14 bases between. CDR3 DNA sequence: TGTGCCAGCAGTTCCTACGGCTACGGGAATCAGCCCCAGCATTTT. Its protein is CASSSYGYGNQPQHF.

This clonotype was seen ten or more times. The CDR3: CATSRLGLSTDTQYF. As DNA, the CDR3 is TGTGCCACCAGCAGATTAGGACTTAGCACAGATACGCAGTATTTT. The rearrangement uses TRBV15 and TRBJ2-3, with D possibly being TRBD2 (5 bases). Germline V gene sequence: CDR1 LNHNV, CDR2 YYDKDF (reference sequence). With 2 bases removed from V and 0 bases from J, the gap between germline ends came to 9 bases. The CDR3 length is 15 residues.

In this sample, this clonotype turned up many times. The V call is TRBV2, the J call TRBJ2-3; D gene unclear. In germline, CDR1 is SNHLY, CDR2 FYNNEI. V was shortened by 2 bases and J by 4 bases, with 7 bases between the two germline ends. The CDR3 sequence is 13 residues long. CDR3 protein: CASSERLADTQYF. The CDR3 nucleotides read TGTGCCAGCAGTGAAAGGCTAGCAGATACGCAGTATTTT.

This clonotype was detected ten times or more. The gene calls are TRBV3-1 and TRBJ1-1; D remains unclear. CDR1 LGHDT and CDR2 YNNKEL come from the germline V gene (reference sequence). V gave up 1 base and J gave up 4 bases, with 4 bases separating them. CDR3 length equals 12 residues. The CDR3 sequence is CASSQVGTEAFF. In DNA, the CDR3 is TGTGCCAGCAGCCAAGTTGGCACTGAAGCTTTCTTT.

Ten or more counts support this clonotype. This rearrangement joins TRBV12-3 or TRBV12-4 to TRBJ2-1; TRBD2 aligns across 10 bases. V trimming: 5 bases; J trimming: 4 bases; junction bases outside the gene matches: 8. The CDR3 is 16 amino acids. CDR3 residues: CASSMMRTSGYNEQFF. CDR3 nucleotide sequence: TGTGCCAGCAGTATGATGAGGACTAGCGGATACAATGAGCAGTTCTTC.

This clonotype was recorded at least ten times. DNA for the CDR3: TGTGCCTCCTCGACAGATAGCAATCAGCCCCAGCATTTT. It encodes CASSTDSNQPQHF. The rearrangement links TRBV30 to TRBJ1-5, with D possibly matching TRBD1 (5 bases). The CDR3 is 13 amino acids. V dropped 7 bases and J dropped 0 bases, with 10 bases sitting between them. CDR1 is GTSNPN and CDR2 is SVGIG in the germline V gene (reference sequence).

This clonotype has ten or more counts. The chain employs TRBV20-1 and TRBJ1-1; D may be TRBD1 (5 bases). Germline CDR1 and CDR2: DFQATT and SNEGSKA (reference sequence). V lost 1 base, J lost 5 bases, and 14 bases lay in between. The CDR3 covers 14 residues. The chain's CDR3 is CSARVVGPHTEAFF. The CDR3 DNA follows: TGCAGTGCTAGAGTTGTGGGGCCACATACTGAAGCTTTCTTT.